This TCR beta chain was obtained from a study of T cell changes during pregnancy in multiple sclerosis. CDR3 size: 15 residues. The germline gives CDR1 MRHNA, CDR2 SNTAGT. V was clipped by 5 bases and J by 2 bases; unmatched bases: 6. Only in-frame clones appear in the TCRdb table, and some are missing; sequencing was by immunoSEQ multiplex PCR. The repertoire has roughly 61,000 clones, roughly 90% of them found once; the top ten carry about 3.1%. This chain joins TRBV6-4 and TRBJ2-3, with 8 bases fitting TRBD2. The receptor was isolated from a female donor in good health, enrolled as a control in a pregnancy study. The sample consisted of peripheral blood, taken in the first trimester of pregnancy. The DNA for the CDR3 is TGTGCCAGCAGTCCGAGCGGGAGAGTCACAGATACGCAGTATTTT. Translation: CASSPSGRVTDTQYF.